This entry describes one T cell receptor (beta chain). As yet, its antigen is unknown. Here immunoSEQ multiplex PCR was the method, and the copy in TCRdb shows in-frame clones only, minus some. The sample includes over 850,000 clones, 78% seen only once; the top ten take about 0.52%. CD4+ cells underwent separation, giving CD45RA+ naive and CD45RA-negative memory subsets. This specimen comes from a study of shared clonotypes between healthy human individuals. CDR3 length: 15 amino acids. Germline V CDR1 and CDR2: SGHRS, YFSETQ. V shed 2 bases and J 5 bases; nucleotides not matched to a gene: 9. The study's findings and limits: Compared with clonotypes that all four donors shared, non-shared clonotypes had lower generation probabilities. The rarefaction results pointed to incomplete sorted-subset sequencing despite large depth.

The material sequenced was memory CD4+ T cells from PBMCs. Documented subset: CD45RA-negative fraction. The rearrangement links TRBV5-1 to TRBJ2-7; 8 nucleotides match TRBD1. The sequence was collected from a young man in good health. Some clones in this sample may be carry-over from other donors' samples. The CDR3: CASSFSTGQVDEQYF. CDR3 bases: TGCGCCAGCAGCTTCTCAACGGGACAGGTAGACGAGCAGTACTTC.